Listed here are 18 T cell receptor beta chains from one sample, sequenced in a study of blood T cell repertoires in COVID-19. Clones were sequenced by immunoSEQ multiplex PCR, and TCRdb holds only the in-frame ones, with some missing. In the table there are roughly 120,000 clones, 85% of which are singletons. Sequenced input: peripheral blood. These receptors all stem from a human donor in a cohort sampled during active COVID-19.

The chain carries TRBV2 and TRBJ2-1; the match to TRBD2 covers 9 bases. CDR3 length: 14 residues. V shed 4 bases, J shed 5 bases, and the junction held 3 bases outside the gene matches. Germline loops: CDR1 SNHLY, CDR2 FYNNEI. CDR3 in amino acids: CASSVASGNNEQFF. DNA of the CDR3: TGTGCCAGCAGTGTTGCTAGCGGGAACAATGAGCAGTTCTTC.

This clone turned up a few times. The chain has TRBV28 and TRBJ1-6, with D perhaps TRBD1 (6 bases). Germline loops: CDR1 MDHEN, CDR2 SYDVKM. This CDR3 comprises 14 residues. V gave up 3 bases and J gave up 11 bases, with 14 bases separating them. The CDR3 loop is CASSFGQYRAPLHF. The DNA of the CDR3 is TGTGCCAGCAGTTTCGGACAGTATAGGGCACCCCTCCACTTT. Drawing the rest from reference TRBV28 and TRBJ1-6, the complete variable domain is DVKVTQSSRYLVKRTGEKVFLECVQDMDHENMFWYRQDPGLGLRLIYFSYDVKMKEKGDIPEGYSVSREKKERFSLILESASTNQTSMYLCASSFGQYRAPLHFGNGTRLTVT.

The chain links TRBV5-1 to TRBJ2-3, with 8 positions matching TRBD1. The CDR3 consists of 16 residues. The V gene's germline CDR1 is SGHRS and CDR2 YFSETQ. Losses at the gene ends were 4 bases for V and 1 base for J; bases not matched to a gene: 8. DNA for the CDR3: TGCGCCAGCAGCGTCTCCGGGACAGGAGGCACAGATACGCAGTATTTT. Translating gives CASSVSGTGGTDTQYF.

The chain has TRBV28 and TRBJ1-1, with a weak D call TRBD1 (5 bases). Germline lookup yields CDR1 MDHEN and CDR2 SYDVKM. The CDR3 sequence is 14 residues long. V lost 7 bases and J 5 bases, leaving 17 bases between the germline ends. CDR3 coding DNA: TGTGCCAGCACCCAGGGAGGGAGGGGAACTGAAGCTTTCTTT. Protein sequence: CASTQGGRGTEAFF.

This clone is a singleton in its sample. The chain recombines TRBV28 with TRBJ1-1; 7 nucleotides align to TRBD1. Germline V gives CDR1 MDHEN, CDR2 SYDVKM. This CDR3 has 16 residues. V lost 4 bases to trimming and J lost 0 bases; unmatched junction nucleotides: 8. The CDR3, as DNA: TGTGCCAGCAGTTACCCGGGACAGACATTGAACACTGAAGCTTTCTTT. Translating gives CASSYPGQTLNTEAFF.

The chain combines TRBV25-1 with TRBJ1-6; D possibly corresponds to TRBD1 (6 bases). Germline V gives CDR1 MGHDK, CDR2 SYGVNS. The CDR3 runs to 14 residues. Trimming stripped 1 base from V and 7 bases from J, with 8 bases between. The CDR3 region is CASSELRGNSPLHF. As DNA, the CDR3 is TGTGCCAGCAGTGAATTGAGGGGGAATTCACCCCTCCACTTT.

This chain links TRBV18 with TRBJ2-7; 12 bases are shared with TRBD1. Germline V gives CDR1 KGHSH, CDR2 LQKENI. The ends lost 6 bases at V and 3 bases at J; junction bases unmatched: 6. This CDR3 comprises 15 residues. This CDR3 is CASSPGTGGFYEQYF. DNA for the CDR3: TGTGCCAGCTCGCCCGGGACAGGGGGCTTCTACGAGCAGTACTTC.

V usage is TRBV3-1 (or the pseudogene TRBV3-2) and J usage is TRBJ1-1; TRBD1 matches at 7 bases. This CDR3 comprises 15 residues. Germline assignment: CDR1 LGHDT and CDR2 YNNKEL (reference sequence). Trimming at V came to 4 bases and at J to 1 base, leaving 6 bases not matched to a gene. The CDR3 is CASSLGQRRNTEAFF. CDR3 DNA: TGTGCCAGCAGCCTGGGACAGCGAAGGAACACTGAAGCTTTCTTT.

This clone appeared a few times. V and J are TRBV14 and TRBJ2-1; D possibly corresponds to TRBD2 (6 bases). The V end was cut by 1 base, the J end by 8 bases, with 15 bases between. The CDR3 is made up of 15 amino acids. Germline CDR1 SGHDN, CDR2 FVKESK. Here the CDR3 reads CASSQGRLALDEQFF. The CDR3 coding sequence is TGTGCCAGCAGCCAAGGCCGCCTAGCGCTTGATGAGCAGTTCTTC.

This clone was picked up a small number of times. This chain joins TRBV6-5 and TRBJ2-7; D is perhaps TRBD1 (6 bases). CDR3 length equals 13 residues. Germline V lookup: CDR1 MNHEY, CDR2 SVGAGI. The V gene lost 8 bases and the J gene lost 4 bases, with 15 bases spanning the gap. CDR3 protein: CASGGRVQYEQYF. The CDR3 DNA is TGTGCCAGCGGGGGCCGGGTTCAGTACGAGCAGTACTTC.

The chain joins TRBV11-3 to TRBJ2-1, with TRBD1 matching 10 bases. The CDR3 consists of 15 residues. Germline lookup yields CDR1 SGHNT and CDR2 YENEEA. Germline trimming cut 5 bases from V and 7 bases from J; bases unmatched to any gene: 8. DNA of the CDR3: TGTGCCAGCAGCCAAGGGACAGGGGCGGGAAATGAGCAGTTCTTC. Translated, it gives CASSQGTGAGNEQFF.

The rearrangement joins TRBV25-1 to TRBJ2-7, with D possibly matching TRBD2 (7 bases). Trimming stripped 3 bases from V and 1 base from J, with 13 bases between. Germline assignment: CDR1 MGHDK and CDR2 SYGVNS. The CDR3 runs to 15 residues. The CDR3 region has the DNA TGTGCCAGCAGTGAGGGGGGGGCGAGATCCTACGAGCAGTACTTC. Protein: CASSEGGARSYEQYF.

The chain combines TRBV7-2 with TRBJ2-2; a weak D match, TRBD1 (5 bases). Germline V CDR1 and CDR2: SGHTA, FQGNSA. V gave up 3 bases and J gave up 0 bases, with 5 bases separating them. This CDR3 spans 14 amino acids. The CDR3 sequence: CASSLTANTGELFF. The CDR3 DNA reads TGTGCCAGCAGCTTGACAGCGAACACCGGGGAGCTGTTTTTT.

This chain joins TRBV6-2 or TRBV6-3 and TRBJ2-5; D is undetermined. Trimming left V 5 bases short and J 5 bases short, with 9 bases between. The length of the CDR3 is 12 residues. Germline CDR1 MNHEY, CDR2 SVGEGT. This CDR3 is CASSPTRETQYF. CDR3 bases: TGTGCCAGCAGTCCCACCAGGGAGACCCAGTACTTC.

This clone occurred once. The V and J genes are TRBV5-1 and TRBJ2-1; 7 bases are shared with TRBD1. This CDR3 is 16 amino acids long. Trimming cost V 0 bases and J 5 bases; bases outside gene matches: 8. In germline, CDR1 is SGHRS, CDR2 YFSETQ. The CDR3 nucleotides read TGCGCCAGCAGCTTGGCCACAGGGGTCGGGAACAATGAGCAGTTCTTC. It translates to CASSLATGVGNNEQFF.

The chain uses TRBV7-2 and TRBJ2-2, with 8 bases that match TRBD1. The CDR3 sequence is 14 residues long. Germline values: CDR1 SGHTA, CDR2 FQGNSA. Germline trimming cut 4 bases from V and 7 bases from J; bases unmatched to any gene: 5. The CDR3 sequence: CASSWRQGSGELFF. DNA for the CDR3: TGTGCCAGCAGCTGGAGACAGGGGAGCGGGGAGCTGTTTTTT.

The genes are TRBV5-1 and TRBJ1-2; D gene uncertain. This CDR3 contains 14 residues. Germline-derived CDR1 and CDR2 are SGHRS and YFSETQ. Trimming stripped 4 bases from V and 2 bases from J, with 12 bases between. CDR3: CASSPRTGNYGYTF. The CDR3 region has the DNA TGCGCCAGCAGCCCGAGGACGGGGAACTATGGCTACACCTTC.

The chain uses TRBV6-5 and TRBJ1-2, with D unresolved. V lost 5 bases to trimming and J lost 8 bases, with 15 bases between them. The CDR3 contains 13 residues. CDR1 is MNHEY, CDR2 SVGAGI, per germline. CDR3 DNA sequence: TGTGCCAGCAGTCCCGGGCCGCGGGGAGGCTACACCTTC. Its translation: CASSPGPRGGYTF.